The 3 T cell receptor beta chains reported below all come from one sample, sequenced in a study of regulatory T cells in long-lasting Graves disease. Stated time point: persistent/refractory GD, antithyroid drugs over 5 years with positive TRAb. Following extraction of RNA from PBMCs, that RNA was used to make the TCR library. Relying on iRepertoire HTBI primers and Arm-PCR of CDR3 regions, the team built TCR beta libraries. TCRdb recomputed calls from the multiplex PCR reads with MiXCR, one row per CDR3 protein. Of 400,000 to 500,000 distinct CDR3 sequences listed, about 22% were seen once; the top ten hold about an eighth. Sample: peripheral blood mononuclear cells (PBMCs), taken when the disease was refractory, from a patient treated with antithyroid drugs. The source is a female donor with Graves disease.

The rearrangement links TRBV11-3 to TRBJ1-1; possible D gene TRBD1, 6 bases. V lost 1 base, J lost 5 bases, and 17 bases lay in between. CDR3 length: 16 amino acids. Germline lookup yields CDR1 SGHNT and CDR2 YENEEA. The CDR3 DNA reads as TGTGCCAGCAGCTTAGTAGGGGGGACCTCGGGAACTGAAGCTTTCTTT. Translating it yields CASSLVGGTSGTEAFF.

As for this clonotype: This clone may be a read error of a much larger clone one base away. The conserved final phenylalanine or tryptophan is absent from the CDR3, which likely points to a read error. The J gene is TRBJ1-1, the V gene TRBV7-2; a weak D match, TRBD1 (5 bases). CDR3 length: 14 amino acids. Trimming shortened V by 5 bases and J by 11 bases, and 21 bases separated the two germline ends. The germline V gene has CDR1 SGHTA and CDR2 FQGNSA. The CDR3 loop is CASSLAGGERRAFL. Here the CDR3 DNA reads TGTGCCAGCAGCCTGGCGGGAGGGGAACGGCGGGCTTTCCTT.

The sample holds many counts of this clonotype. This rearrangement joins TRBV27 to TRBJ2-2; the D gene is possibly TRBD1 (5 bases). Germline V gene sequence: CDR1 MNHEY, CDR2 SMNVEV (reference sequence). Deletions cut 4 bases from V and 6 bases from J, with 15 bases between. This CDR3 has 15 amino acids. The CDR3 region is CASSYFPQGAGELFF. CDR3 bases: TGTGCCAGCAGTTATTTCCCTCAGGGCGCCGGGGAGCTGTTTTTT.